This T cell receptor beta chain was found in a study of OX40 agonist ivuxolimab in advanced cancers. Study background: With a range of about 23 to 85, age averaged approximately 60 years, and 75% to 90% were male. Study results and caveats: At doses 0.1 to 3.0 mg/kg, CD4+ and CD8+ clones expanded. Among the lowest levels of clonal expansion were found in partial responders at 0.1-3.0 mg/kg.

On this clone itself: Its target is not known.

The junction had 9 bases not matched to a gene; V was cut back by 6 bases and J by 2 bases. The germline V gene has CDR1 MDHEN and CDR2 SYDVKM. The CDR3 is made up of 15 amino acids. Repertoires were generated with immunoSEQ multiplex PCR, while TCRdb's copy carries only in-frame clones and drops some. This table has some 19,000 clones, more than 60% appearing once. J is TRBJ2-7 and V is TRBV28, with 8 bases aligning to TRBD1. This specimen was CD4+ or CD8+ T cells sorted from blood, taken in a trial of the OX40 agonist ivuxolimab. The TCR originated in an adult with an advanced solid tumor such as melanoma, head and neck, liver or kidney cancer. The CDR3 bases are TGTGCCAGCAGATTCCGGGACAGGAGTGCCTACGAGCAGTACTTC. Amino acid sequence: CASRFRDRSAYEQYF.